This entry lists 10 T cell receptor beta chains sequenced from one sample in a study of OX40 agonist ivuxolimab in advanced cancers. Sequencing used immunoSEQ multiplex PCR; TCRdb keeps in-frame clones, though not all of them. The sample comprises tens of thousands of clones, 84% of which are singletons, and 2.5% to 3% rests with the top ten. Sequenced here: CD4+ or CD8+ T cells sorted from blood, sampled in a trial of the OX40 agonist ivuxolimab. Receptors were obtained from an adult with an advanced solid tumor such as melanoma, head and neck, liver or kidney cancer.

V gene TRBV4-2 combines with J gene TRBJ1-5; weak D call: TRBD1 (5 bases). The CDR3 runs 17 residues. V was pared by 0 bases and J by 0 bases, with 12 bases between. CDR1 is LGHNA and CDR2 is YNFKEQ in the germline V gene. The CDR3 nucleotides are TGTGCCAGCAGCCAAGACTGGGCAGGGTATAGCAATCAGCCCCAGCATTTT. Its protein is CASSQDWAGYSNQPQHF.

The V call is TRBV9, the J call TRBJ2-1; 7 bases match TRBD1. Germline lookup yields CDR1 SGDLS and CDR2 YYNGEE. The CDR3 contains 15 residues. The junction had 7 bases not matched to a gene; V was cut back by 4 bases and J by 3 bases. CDR3 sequence: CASSPRTGHYNEQFF. The CDR3 DNA reads TGTGCCAGCAGCCCCAGGACAGGACACTACAATGAGCAGTTCTTC.

The J gene is TRBJ2-2, the V gene TRBV7-3, with D perhaps TRBD1 (5 bases). Deletions cut 5 bases from V and 1 base from J, with 8 bases between. Germline V gives CDR1 SGHTA, CDR2 FQGTGA. CDR3 size: 14 residues. DNA for the CDR3: TGTGCCAGCAGCACAGGACAGAACACCGGGGAGCTGTTTTTT. It translates to CASSTGQNTGELFF.

The chain links TRBV7-9 to TRBJ2-7, with 9 bases aligning to TRBD1. The CDR3 has 19 residues. The junction had 23 bases not matched to a gene; V was cut back by 4 bases and J by 7 bases. CDR1 is SEHNR and CDR2 is FQNEAQ in the germline V gene (reference sequence). CDR3 sequence: CASSSPNSAGTGPRVEQYF. The CDR3 DNA follows: TGTGCCAGCAGCTCTCCAAACAGCGCCGGGACAGGGCCTCGGGTTGAGCAGTACTTC.

V usage is TRBV7-3 and J usage is TRBJ1-1, with 7 bases fitting TRBD1. Germline values: CDR1 SGHTA, CDR2 FQGTGA. The CDR3 is 13 amino acids. Unmatched junction bases numbered 4, after V lost 0 bases and J lost 9 bases. The CDR3, as DNA: TGTGCCAGCAGCTTAACCGACAGGGCCCAAGCTTTCTTT. Amino acids: CASSLTDRAQAFF.

CDR3: CASSEGGEQYF. CDR3 nucleotide sequence: TGTGCCAGCAGTGAAGGGGGCGAGCAGTACTTC. The genes are TRBV6-1 and TRBJ2-7; D is undetermined. The V and J ends lost 1 base and 6 bases respectively, with 4 bases between them. The V gene's germline CDR1 is MNHNS and CDR2 SASEGT. The CDR3 runs to 11 residues.

J is TRBJ2-2 and V is TRBV10-2, with D unclear. The CDR3 has 13 amino acids. V lost 3 bases and J lost 3, with 5 bases in between. Germline CDR1 and CDR2: WSHSY and SAAADI. DNA of the CDR3: TGCGCCAGCAGTGAACCCCACACCGGGGAGCTGTTTTTT. Translating gives CASSEPHTGELFF.

This chain uses TRBV7-2 with TRBJ1-1; D gene uncertain. The V and J ends lost 3 bases and 1 base respectively, with 9 bases between them. Germline CDR1 SGHTA, CDR2 FQGNSA. CDR3 length: 14 residues. For the CDR3, the DNA is TGTGCCAGCAGCTTCGTTTCGGGGAACACTGAAGCTTTCTTT. It yields the protein CASSFVSGNTEAFF.

The J gene is TRBJ2-5, the V gene TRBV2, with D perhaps given as TRBD1 or TRBD2 (5 bases each). The CDR3 contains 14 residues. Germline CDR1 is SNHLY and CDR2 is FYNNEI. V was trimmed by 2 bases and J by 3 bases, leaving 10 bases between them. CDR3 residues: CASSEPGTEETQYF. CDR3 nucleotide sequence: TGTGCCAGCAGTGAACCAGGGACGGAAGAGACCCAGTACTTC.

The J gene is TRBJ2-3, the V gene TRBV7-8; no reliable D call. The CDR3 is 12 residues long. Germline V CDR1 and CDR2: SGHVS, FQNEAQ. Trimming removed 4 bases from V and 2 bases from J, with 4 bases in between. The CDR3 sequence is CASSSSTDTQYF. DNA for the CDR3: TGTGCCAGCAGCTCCTCCACAGATACGCAGTATTTT.